A single sample gave rise to the 3 T cell receptor beta chains below, sequenced in a study of cytomegalovirus exposure and HLA in healthy donors. PCR used 60 Vbeta primers and 13 Jbeta primers. Clones were sequenced by immunoSEQ multiplex PCR, and TCRdb holds only the in-frame ones, with some missing. The sample records 90,000 to 110,000 clones, approximately 72% being singletons. The sample was PBMCs. These TCRs come from a man aged 30-40 years in good health and CMV-seronegative.

The rearrangement joins TRBV7-2 to TRBJ2-1; perhaps TRBD1 as D (6 bases). The V and J ends lost 6 bases and 8 bases respectively, with 14 bases between them. Germline loops: CDR1 SGHTA, CDR2 FQGNSA. The CDR3 is 13 residues long. Here the CDR3 reads CASSRQGIDEQFF. DNA for the CDR3: TGTGCCAGCAGTCGCCAGGGGATCGATGAGCAGTTCTTC. The full variable domain, with the rest looked up from reference TRBV7-2 and TRBJ2-1, is GAGVSQSPSNKVTEKGKDVELRCDPISGHTALYWYRQSLGQGLEFLIYFQGNSAPDKSGLPSDRFSAERTGGSVSTLTIQRTQQEDSAVYLCASSRQGIDEQFFGPGTRLTVL.

This chain links TRBV7-2 with TRBJ2-7, with a tentative D call TRBD1 (5 bases). CDR1 is SGHTA and CDR2 is FQGNSA in the germline V gene. Deletions cut 1 base from V and 6 bases from J, with 13 bases between. The CDR3 consists of 14 residues. CDR3 sequence: CASSLGQLLGEQYF. The CDR3 DNA is TGTGCCAGCAGCTTAGGACAGTTGCTCGGCGAGCAGTACTTC.

The J gene is TRBJ1-5, the V gene TRBV5-1, with D possibly matching TRBD1 (6 bases). Trimming stripped 5 bases from V and 2 bases from J, with 14 bases between. Germline CDR1 reads SGHRS; CDR2 reads YFSETQ. The CDR3 totals 15 residues. CDR3 sequence: CASSPGQLGNQPQHF. Written as DNA, the CDR3 is TGCGCCAGCAGTCCCGGACAGTTAGGCAATCAGCCCCAGCATTTT.